A single sample gave rise to the 26 T cell receptor beta chains below, sequenced in a study of T cell clonotyping in hematopoietic cell transplantation. Data came from immunoSEQ multiplex PCR; TCRdb stores just in-frame clones and leaves some out. Of over 45,000 clones in the sample, approximately 84% were seen once. Time point in this sample: recipient sample about 28 days before transplant, after cytoreduction. The sample consisted of peripheral blood mononuclear cells, taken before stem cell transplant. Receptor source: a man aged 55 to 70 with biphenotypic leukemia. Some clones in this sample may be carry-over from other donors' samples.

This chain joins TRBV27 and TRBJ2-7; 7 bases align to TRBD2. CDR1 MNHEY and CDR2 SMNVEV come from the germline V gene (reference sequence). This CDR3 comprises 13 residues. The V segment lost 4 bases and the J segment 3 bases; nucleotides outside the gene matches: 3. The CDR3 is CASSYTGGYEQYF. The CDR3 DNA follows: TGTGCCAGCAGTTATACGGGAGGCTACGAGCAGTACTTC.

This clone came up once. This chain connects TRBV5-6 to TRBJ1-3, with D unclear. The CDR3 loop spans 16 amino acids. CDR1 is SGHDT, CDR2 YYEEEE, per germline. The V gene lost 2 bases and the J gene lost 8 bases, with 20 bases spanning the gap. The CDR3 coding sequence is TGTGCCAGCAGCTTTATTTCAAAGGAAGCCGAGGACACCATATATTTT. Its translation: CASSFISKEAEDTIYF.

The chain recombines TRBV25-1 with TRBJ2-1; 12 positions match TRBD2. The V gene end was trimmed by 8 bases and the J gene end by 8 bases; junction bases not matched to a gene: 13. From germline, CDR1 is MGHDK and CDR2 SYGVNS. The CDR3 contains 16 residues. The CDR3 DNA reads as TGTGCCAGCCATCCCACTAGCGGGAGGCCATGGGATGAGCAGTTCTTC. Translation: CASHPTSGRPWDEQFF.

This clone was counted once. CDR3 sequence (DNA): TGTGCCAGCGCGATAAACGTGGGACAGCACGAGCAGTACTTC. As protein: CASAINVGQHEQYF. This chain joins TRBV11-2 and TRBJ2-7, with 7 bases that match TRBD1. V lost 8 bases, J lost 5 bases, and 12 bases stayed unmatched. Germline V gives CDR1 SGHAT, CDR2 FQNNGV. This CDR3 has 14 residues. The full variable domain, its missing parts supplied by reference TRBV11-2 and TRBJ2-7, is EAGVAQSPRYKIIEKRQSVAFWCNPISGHATLYWYQQILGQGPKLLIQFQNNGVVDDSQLPKDRFSAERLKGVDSTLKIQPAKLEDSAVYLCASAINVGQHEQYFGPGTRLTVT.

The V and J genes are TRBV7-9 and TRBJ2-1, with D perhaps matching TRBD1 (7 bases). This CDR3 contains 15 residues. Germline CDR1 SEHNR, CDR2 FQNEAQ (reference sequence). Between the trimmed V and J ends, which lost 5 bases and 2 bases, there was a span of 13 bases. CDR3 nucleotide sequence: TGTGCCAGCAGCCCCAGGGGGGAACCCTACAATGAGCAGTTCTTC. Translation: CASSPRGEPYNEQFF.

The genes are TRBV6-1 and TRBJ2-5, with 9 bases aligning to TRBD2. The CDR3 consists of 14 residues. After removal of 4 bases from V and 5 bases from J, the junction contained 5 bases not matched to a gene. The germline gives CDR1 MNHNS, CDR2 SASEGT. Here the CDR3 DNA reads TGTGCCAGCAGTGCCTTAGCGGGAGCGGAGACCCAGTACTTC. Translated, it gives CASSALAGAETQYF.

The chain employs TRBV28 and TRBJ2-6; no reliable D call. This CDR3 comprises 14 residues. From germline, CDR1 is MDHEN and CDR2 SYDVKM. Trimming removed 2 bases from V and 7 bases from J, with 9 bases in between. The CDR3 region has the DNA TGTGCCAGCAGTTTAATTGGAAACGCCAACGTCCTGACTTTC. Translated: CASSLIGNANVLTF.

This chain joins TRBV7-2 and TRBJ2-2, with a tentative D call TRBD2 (7 bases). Germline V gives CDR1 SGHTA, CDR2 FQGNSA. This CDR3 region has 14 residues. The germline V and J ends were trimmed by 1 base and 13 bases, with 16 bases remaining between them. For the CDR3, the DNA is TGTGCCAGCAGCTTAGACAGGGAGGGGAGGGGGCTGTTTTTT. Protein product: CASSLDREGRGLFF.

The rearrangement links TRBV30 to TRBJ1-5, with D possibly matching TRBD1 (6 bases). The CDR3 contains 14 residues. V was clipped by 2 bases and J by 2 bases, with 10 bases between them. Germline V gene lookup returns CDR1 GTSNPN and CDR2 SVGIG (reference sequence). CDR3 residues: CAWSSGDGNQPQHF. CDR3 in DNA: TGTGCCTGGAGTTCAGGGGACGGCAATCAGCCCCAGCATTTT. The full variable domain, with the rest looked up from reference TRBV30 and TRBJ1-5, is SQTIHQWPATLVQPVGSPLSLECTVEGTSNPNLYWYRQAAGRGLQLLFYSVGIGQISSEVPQNLSASRPQDRQFILSSKKLLLSDSGFYLCAWSSGDGNQPQHFGDGTRLSIL.

The CDR3 DNA sequence: TGTGCCAGCAGTTGGCCCGGGGGGGAGCTGTTTTTT. As protein: CASSWPGGELFF. The J gene is TRBJ2-2, the V gene TRBV27; D ambiguous. CDR3 size: 12 residues. The germline V and J ends were trimmed by 4 bases and 8 bases, with 8 bases remaining between them. CDR1 is MNHEY, CDR2 SMNVEV, per germline (reference sequence).

CDR3 in amino acids: CASSLRDGRYTF. CDR3 DNA sequence: TGTGCCAGCAGCTTACGGGACGGCCGCTACACCTTC. V usage is TRBV14 and J usage is TRBJ1-2; D is possibly TRBD1 (5 bases). Germline CDR1 is SGHDN and CDR2 is FVKESK. This CDR3 is 12 amino acids long. The V and J ends lost 5 bases and 9 bases respectively, with 13 bases between them. Based on the CDR3 plus reference TRBV14 and TRBJ1-2, the full variable domain is EAGVTQFPSHSVIEKGQTVTLRCDPISGHDNLYWYRRVMGKEIKFLLHFVKESKQDESGMPNNRFLAERTGGTYSTLKVQPAELEDSGVYFCASSLRDGRYTFGSGTRLTVV.

The chain combines TRBV10-3 with TRBJ2-2, with 9 bases aligning to TRBD1. This CDR3 is built from 17 residues. J lost 4 bases, V lost 2 bases, and 8 bases had no gene match. Germline lookup yields CDR1 ENHRY and CDR2 SYGVKD. CDR3 region: CAISEQAGQGPTGELFF. The CDR3 nucleotides are TGTGCCATCAGTGAGCAAGCGGGACAGGGTCCCACCGGGGAGCTGTTTTTT.

In DNA form, the CDR3 reads TGTGCCAGCAGTTCGGAGAACACCGGGGAGCTGTTTTTT. Residues: CASSSENTGELFF. The V call is TRBV2, the J call TRBJ2-2; D is uncertain. The CDR3 covers 13 residues. Germline-derived CDR1 and CDR2 are SNHLY and FYNNEI. Trimming cost V 5 bases and J 1 base, with 5 bases left between them.

V is TRBV7-9 and J is TRBJ1-3, with D maybe TRBD1 (6 bases). CDR1 and CDR2 from the germline V gene are SEHNR and FQNEAQ (reference sequence). V was shortened by 4 bases and J by 4 bases, with 14 bases between the two germline ends. The CDR3 consists of 15 residues. CDR3 DNA sequence: TGTGCCAGCAGCTCTCCCACGGGGGCGGGAAACACCATATATTTT. Translation: CASSSPTGAGNTIYF.

This sequence joins TRBV30 and TRBJ2-5; a weak D match, TRBD2 (5 bases). The germline V gene encodes CDR1 GTSNPN and CDR2 SVGIG (reference sequence). Trimming took 2 bases from V and 7 from J, leaving 26 bases between them. The length of the CDR3 is 17 residues. Here the CDR3 DNA reads TGTGCCTGGAGTCCTGAGGCTAGCAACCCTCCCCGAGGGACCCAGTACTTC. Protein product: CAWSPEASNPPRGTQYF.

This clone is classed as medium-sized (0.01 to 0.1%). J is TRBJ1-5 and V is TRBV28; 7 nucleotides agree with TRBD1. In germline, CDR1 is MDHEN, CDR2 SYDVKM. The CDR3 is made up of 15 amino acids. Trimming took 6 bases from V and 1 from J; bases not matched to a gene: 6. The DNA for the CDR3 is TGTGCCAGCAGACTCGACAGGGAAAGCAATCAGCCCCAGCATTTT. As protein: CASRLDRESNQPQHF.

V is TRBV27 and J is TRBJ2-7, with D hard to call. The CDR3 has 13 residues. V was clipped by 3 bases and J by 3 bases, with 9 bases between them. Germline V gene sequence: CDR1 MNHEY, CDR2 SMNVEV (reference sequence). The CDR3 coding sequence is TGTGCCAGCAGTTTCTACTCAGGCTACGAGCAGTACTTC. Translation gives CASSFYSGYEQYF.

The chain uses TRBV5-8 and TRBJ1-2; 7 bases fit TRBD1. The CDR3 is 13 residues long. Germline CDR1 reads SGHTS; CDR2 reads YDEGEE. The ends lost 1 base at V and 4 bases at J; junction bases unmatched: 1. The CDR3 DNA reads as TGTGCCAGCAGCTTGACAGGGGCCTATGGCTACACCTTC. Its protein is CASSLTGAYGYTF.

This clone was detected a few times. J is TRBJ1-2 and V is TRBV5-4; a possible D gene is TRBD1 (6 bases). Germline assignment: CDR1 SGHNT and CDR2 YYREEE (reference sequence). This CDR3 is 14 amino acids long. V lost 3 bases and J 3 bases, leaving 12 bases between the germline ends. DNA for the CDR3: TGTGCCAGCAGCTCCCGGGGGCTGGACTATGGCTACACCTTC. Protein: CASSSRGLDYGYTF.

The chain employs TRBV5-1 and TRBJ1-2, with 10 bases matching TRBD1. CDR3 size: 14 residues. The trim removed 4 bases at V and 2 bases at J, leaving 2 bases unmatched. The germline V gene encodes CDR1 SGHRS and CDR2 YFSETQ. This CDR3 is CASSGTGVNYGYTF. In nucleotides, the CDR3 is TGCGCCAGCAGCGGGACAGGGGTCAACTATGGCTACACCTTC.

The chain is built from TRBV6-5 and TRBJ2-7; D remains ambiguous. This CDR3 spans 14 amino acids. Germline CDR1 MNHEY, CDR2 SVGAGI. Trimming cost V 2 bases and J 2 bases, with 10 bases left between them. In DNA, the CDR3 is TGTGCCAGCAGTTACAACGGCAAGACCTACGAGCAGTACTTC. This encodes CASSYNGKTYEQYF.

The table lists this clone with a count of one. This chain connects TRBV4-2 to TRBJ2-2; D possibly corresponds to TRBD2 (6 bases). Trimming pared 0 bases from V and 4 bases from J, leaving 18 bases between. The CDR3 totals 18 residues. CDR1 LGHNA and CDR2 YNFKEQ come from the germline V gene. The CDR3 nucleotides read TGTGCCAGCAGCCAAGACCCGTTGGTAGCGGAGTCCACCGGGGAGCTGTTTTTT. It codes for CASSQDPLVAESTGELFF.

Within the sample, this clone is medium-sized. The J gene is TRBJ1-1, the V gene TRBV7-2, with D unclear. The V end lost 3 bases, the J end lost 4 bases, and 15 bases lay between the germline ends. The CDR3 covers 15 residues. CDR1 SGHTA and CDR2 FQGNSA come from the germline V gene. CDR3 coding DNA: TGTGCCAGCAGCTTCTTACCCAGTCCGAGCACTGAAGCTTTCTTT. Its protein is CASSFLPSPSTEAFF. Drawing the rest from reference TRBV7-2 and TRBJ1-1, the complete variable domain is GAGVSQSPSNKVTEKGKDVELRCDPISGHTALYWYRQSLGQGLEFLIYFQGNSAPDKSGLPSDRFSAERTGGSVSTLTIQRTQQEDSAVYLCASSFLPSPSTEAFFGQGTRLTVV.

The chain combines TRBV5-4 with TRBJ2-7, with D perhaps matching TRBD1 or TRBD2 (6 bases each). Trimming pared 4 bases from V and 9 bases from J, leaving 20 bases between. CDR1 and CDR2 from the germline V gene are SGHNT and YYREEE (reference sequence). CDR3 length equals 14 residues. This CDR3 reads CASSQGRTAWWQYF. The CDR3, as DNA: TGTGCCAGCAGCCAGGGGAGGACAGCGTGGTGGCAGTACTTC.

This clone was observed a single time. The V call is TRBV11-2, the J call TRBJ2-7; D gene unclear. The CDR3 length is 15 residues. In germline, CDR1 is SGHAT, CDR2 FQNNGV. The ends were cut back, 5 bases at V and 5 bases at J, with 19 bases in the middle. CDR3 loop: CASSPNGPIANEQYF. DNA of the CDR3: TGTGCCAGCAGCCCGAACGGTCCTATCGCCAACGAGCAGTACTTC.

This clone was found once. This sequence joins TRBV7-9 and TRBJ2-5, with TRBD2 identical over 7 bases. The length of the CDR3 is 17 residues. CDR1 and CDR2 from the germline V gene are SEHNR and FQNEAQ (reference sequence). V gave up 1 base and J gave up 0 bases; unmatched junction bases: 8. Written as DNA, the CDR3 is TGTGCCAGCAGCTTAGACGGGAGGCGGGAATACCAAGAGACCCAGTACTTC. Translated, it gives CASSLDGRREYQETQYF.